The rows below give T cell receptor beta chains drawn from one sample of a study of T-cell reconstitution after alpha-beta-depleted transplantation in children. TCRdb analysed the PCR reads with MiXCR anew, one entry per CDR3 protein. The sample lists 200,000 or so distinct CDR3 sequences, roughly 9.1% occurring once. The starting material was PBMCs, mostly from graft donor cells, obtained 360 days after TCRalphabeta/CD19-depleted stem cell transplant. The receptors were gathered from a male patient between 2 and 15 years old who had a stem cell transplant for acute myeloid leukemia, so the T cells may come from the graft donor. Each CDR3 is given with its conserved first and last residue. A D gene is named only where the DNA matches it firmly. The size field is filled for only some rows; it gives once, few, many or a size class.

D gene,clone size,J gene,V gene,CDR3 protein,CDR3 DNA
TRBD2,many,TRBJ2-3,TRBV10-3,CAISPGTSGSTDTQYF,TGTGCCATCAGTCCCGGGACTAGCGGGAGCACAGATACGCAGTATTTT
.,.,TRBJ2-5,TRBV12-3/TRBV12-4,CASSFGQGGRETQYF,TGTGCCAGCAGTTTTGGGCAGGGAGGCAGAGAGACCCAGTACTTC
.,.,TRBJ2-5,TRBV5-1,CASSRQPWGYQETQYF,TGCGCCAGCAGTCGACAGCCCTGGGGGTACCAAGAGACCCAGTACTTC
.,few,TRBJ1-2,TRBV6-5,CASSYGGLRGGYTF,TGTGCCAGCAGTTACGGGGGGCTCCGGGGGGGCTACACCTTC
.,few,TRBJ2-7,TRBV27,CASSFGRTSYEQYF,TGTGCCAGCAGTTTCGGACGGACCTCCTACGAGCAGTACTTC
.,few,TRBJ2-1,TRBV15,CATSKGSYNEQFF,TGTGCCACCAGCAAAGGCTCCTACAATGAGCAGTTCTTC
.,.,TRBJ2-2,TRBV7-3,CASSLLGTGELFF,TGTGCCAGCAGCTTATTGGGGACCGGGGAGCTGTTTTTT
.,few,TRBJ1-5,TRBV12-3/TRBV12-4,CASSFWHTNQPQHF,TGTGCCAGCAGTTTTTGGCACACCAATCAGCCCCAGCATTTT
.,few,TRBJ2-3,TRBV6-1,CASTGTPTTDTQYF,TGTGCCAGCACCGGAACCCCAACCACAGATACGCAGTATTTT
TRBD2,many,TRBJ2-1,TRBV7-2,CASSLTGASGGQNEQFF,TGTGCCAGCAGCTTAACCGGGGCTAGCGGGGGGCAGAATGAGCAGTTCTTC
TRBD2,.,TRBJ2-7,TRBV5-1,CASSLRTRNEQYF,TGCGCCAGCAGCTTGAGGACTAGGAACGAGCAGTACTTC
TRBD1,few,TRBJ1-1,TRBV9,CASNPTGVDTEAFF,TGTGCCAGCAACCCCACAGGGGTTGACACTGAAGCTTTCTTT
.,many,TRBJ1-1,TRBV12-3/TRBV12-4,CASSFRGFEAFF,TGTGCCAGCAGTTTCCGGGGGTTTGAAGCTTTCTTT
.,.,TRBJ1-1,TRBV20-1,CSARDIGSGTEAFF,TGCAGTGCTAGAGATATCGGGTCGGGGACTGAAGCTTTCTTT
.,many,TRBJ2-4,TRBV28,CASSEDQNIQYF,TGTGCCAGCAGTGAAGATCAAAACATTCAGTACTTC
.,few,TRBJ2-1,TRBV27,CASSPALGWPNEQFF,TGTGCCAGCAGCCCCGCCCTCGGTTGGCCCAATGAGCAGTTCTTC
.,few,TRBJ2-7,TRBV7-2,CASSLYRDLAYEQYF,TGTGCCAGCAGCTTATACCGGGACCTCGCCTACGAGCAGTACTTC
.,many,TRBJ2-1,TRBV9,CASNSAGHNEQFF,TGTGCCAGCAATTCGGCGGGACACAATGAGCAGTTCTTC
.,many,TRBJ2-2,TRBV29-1,CSAGSGFGTGELFF,TGCAGCGCCGGGTCGGGGTTTGGAACCGGGGAGCTGTTTTTT
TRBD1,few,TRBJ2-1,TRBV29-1,CSVVLPGQGGNEQFF,TGCAGCGTTGTCCTCCCGGGACAGGGTGGTAATGAGCAGTTCTTC
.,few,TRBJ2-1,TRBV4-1,CASSQGRGVSYNEQFF,TGCGCCAGCAGCCAAGGCAGAGGGGTCTCCTACAATGAGCAGTTCTTC
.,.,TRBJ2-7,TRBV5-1,CASSGRGSYEQYF,TGCGCCAGCAGCGGTCGTGGGTCCTACGAGCAGTACTTC
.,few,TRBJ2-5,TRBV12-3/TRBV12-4,CASSFRREETQYF,TGTGCCAGCAGTTTCCGCAGGGAAGAGACCCAGTACTTC
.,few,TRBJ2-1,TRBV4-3,CASGTTASSYNEQFF,TGCGCCAGCGGCACTACTGCTAGCTCCTACAATGAGCAGTTCTTC
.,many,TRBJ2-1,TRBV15,CATSRDRGEQFF,TGTGCCACCAGCAGAGATCGGGGGGAGCAGTTCTTC
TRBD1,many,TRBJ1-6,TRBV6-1,CASSKTGSYNSPLHF,TGTGCCAGCAGTAAGACAGGGTCGTATAATTCACCCCTCCACTTT
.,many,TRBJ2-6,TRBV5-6,CASSLLGANVLTF,TGTGCCAGCAGCTTGTTGGGGGCCAACGTCCTGACTTTC
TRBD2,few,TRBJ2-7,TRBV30,CAWSVLSGRAYEQYF,TGTGCCTGGAGTGTACTCAGCGGGAGGGCCTACGAGCAGTACTTC
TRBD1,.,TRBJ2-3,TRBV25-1,CASSEDRGPDTQYF,TGTGCCAGCAGTGAGGACAGGGGCCCAGATACGCAGTATTTT
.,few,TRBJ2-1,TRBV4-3,CASSQGFTPPYYNEQFF,TGCGCCAGCAGCCAAGGGTTTACCCCTCCCTACTACAATGAGCAGTTCTTC
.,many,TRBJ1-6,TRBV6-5,CASSYSGGTDSPLHF,TGTGCCAGCAGTTACTCTGGAGGGACTGATTCACCCCTCCACTTT
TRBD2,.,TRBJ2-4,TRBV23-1,CASSQPGLAGGSTKNIQYF,TGCGCCAGCAGTCAGCCGGGACTAGCGGGAGGCTCAACCAAAAACATTCAGTACTTC
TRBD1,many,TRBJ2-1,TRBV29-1,CSVEEDRVPLDEQFF,TGCAGCGTTGAGGAGGACAGGGTTCCCTTGGATGAGCAGTTCTTC
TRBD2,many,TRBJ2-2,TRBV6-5,CASRTPRVSGRAVLKPGELFF,TGTGCCAGCAGGACACCTCGAGTTAGCGGGAGGGCCGTACTTAAACCCGGGGAGCTGTTTTTT
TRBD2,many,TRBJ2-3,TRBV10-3,CAINPSGGGSTDTQYF,TGTGCCATCAACCCTAGCGGGGGGGGCAGCACAGATACGCAGTATTTT
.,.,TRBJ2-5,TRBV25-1,CASSGQARQTQYF,TGTGCCAGCAGTGGACAGGCGCGACAGACCCAGTACTTC
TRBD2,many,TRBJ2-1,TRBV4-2,CASSLSVGGGAHNEQFF,TGTGCCAGCAGCCTCTCCGTGGGCGGGGGGGCCCATAATGAGCAGTTCTTC
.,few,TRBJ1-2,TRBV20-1,CSYRGYYGYTF,TGCAGTTACCGGGGTTACTATGGCTACACCTTC
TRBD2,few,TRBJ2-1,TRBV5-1,CARERGYNEQFF,TGCGCCAGGGAGCGGGGATACAATGAGCAGTTCTTC
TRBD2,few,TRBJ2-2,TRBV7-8,CASSFGTSVLRELFF,TGTGCCAGCAGCTTTGGAACTAGCGTTCTGAGGGAGCTGTTTTTT
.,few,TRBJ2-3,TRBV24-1,CATSDEQGGTDTQYF,TGTGCCACCAGTGACGAACAGGGGGGGACAGATACGCAGTATTTT
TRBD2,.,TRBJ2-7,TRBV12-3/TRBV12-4,CASSSGTSWSYEQYF,TGTGCCAGCAGTTCCGGGACTAGTTGGAGTTACGAGCAGTACTTC
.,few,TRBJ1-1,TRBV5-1,CASRLRQSNTEAFF,TGCGCCAGCAGACTAAGACAGTCGAACACTGAAGCTTTCTTT
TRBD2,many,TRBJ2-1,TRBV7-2,CASSPRTSIRVYNEQFF,TGTGCCAGCAGCCCCCGGACTAGTATTCGGGTTTACAATGAGCAGTTCTTC
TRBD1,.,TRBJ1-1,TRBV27,CASNDRTGPNTEAFF,TGTGCCAGCAACGACCGGACAGGGCCCAACACTGAAGCTTTCTTT
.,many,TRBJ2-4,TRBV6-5,CASSYEGDIQYF,TGTGCCAGTTCGTATGAAGGGGACATTCAGTACTTC